This paragraph reports one T cell receptor beta chain. Its antigen is currently unknown. These data are taken from a study of neoadjuvant anti-PD-1 for oral cavity cancer. Broader study findings: Non-responders to neoadjuvant nivolumab had significantly more clonal PBMC T cells than responders.

The ends lost 1 base at V and 2 bases at J; junction bases unmatched: 6. The CDR3 is 16 amino acids. Sample time point: after neoadjuvant nivolumab, at surgical resection. Sequencing was performed with immunoSEQ multiplex PCR; in TCRdb, only in-frame clones are kept and a portion is missing. The sample shows 9,000 to 10,000 clones, 60% to 75% of them seen only once. V gene TRBV23-1 combines with J gene TRBJ2-7; TRBD1 matches 9 bases. TRBV23-1 is marked as an open reading frame, function uncertain. The TCR sequence derives from a person between 35 and 79 years old with oral cavity squamous cell carcinoma. Here the sequenced sample was PBMCs, taken after nivolumab (anti-PD-1) treatment. CDR3 residues: CASSQWGTGLAYEQYF. CDR3 DNA sequence: TGCGCCAGCAGTCAATGGGGGACAGGGCTCGCCTACGAGCAGTACTTC.